The next 31 T cell receptor beta chains were all read from a single sample in a study of blood T cell repertoires in COVID-19. Measured with immunoSEQ multiplex PCR; TCRdb has only the in-frame clones, and not every one. The sample carries about 97,000 clones, just over 85% recorded once. Input material: peripheral blood. Receptors were obtained from a man aged 45-60 years with COVID-19, enrolled during active disease.

The rearrangement uses TRBV7-3 and TRBJ1-3; 11 nucleotides align to TRBD1. Per the germline V gene, CDR1 is SGHTA and CDR2 is FQGTGA. This CDR3 spans 12 amino acids. V gave up 10 bases and J gave up 8 bases; unmatched junction bases: 4. The CDR3: CANGTGGDTIYF. In DNA, the CDR3 is TGTGCCAACGGGACAGGGGGAGACACCATATATTTT.

J is TRBJ1-1 and V is TRBV5-4; no firm D call. This CDR3 has 14 amino acids. Germline CDR1 SGHNT, CDR2 YYREEE (reference sequence). V shed 0 bases and J shed 1 base, with 7 bases lying between them. The CDR3: CASSLVGQNTEAFF. The CDR3 bases are TGTGCCAGCAGCTTGGTTGGGCAGAACACTGAAGCTTTCTTT.

The rearrangement uses TRBV15 and TRBJ2-1; D is possibly TRBD2 (6 bases). Trimming shortened V by 0 bases and J by 0 bases, and 9 bases separated the two germline ends. This CDR3 region has 16 residues. Germline V gene data show CDR1 as LNHNV and CDR2 as YYDKDF (reference sequence). The DNA for the CDR3 is TGTGCCACCAGCAGAGATCGGGGGAGCTCCTACAATGAGCAGTTCTTC. This encodes CATSRDRGSSYNEQFF.

This clone was found a few times. The genes are TRBV9 and TRBJ2-2, with D perhaps TRBD1 (6 bases). Trimming stripped 4 bases from V and 7 bases from J, with 17 bases between. The germline V gene has CDR1 SGDLS and CDR2 YYNGEE. This CDR3 contains 15 residues. The CDR3 DNA sequence: TGTGCCAGCAGCCCGGGACACCGAATCGACGGGGAGCTGTTTTTT. Translated: CASSPGHRIDGELFF.

The rearrangement uses TRBV19 and TRBJ2-7; 9 nucleotides align to TRBD2. Germline V gene lookup returns CDR1 LNHDA and CDR2 SQIVND (reference sequence). V dropped 3 bases and J dropped 3; count of bases not matched to a gene: 6. The CDR3 has 15 amino acids. The CDR3: CASSMLAGDSYEQYF. CDR3 nucleotides: TGTGCCAGTAGTATGTTAGCGGGGGACAGCTACGAGCAGTACTTC.

The CDR3 sequence is CASSPSGQVYGYTF. The CDR3 bases are TGCGCCAGCAGCCCGTCCGGACAGGTTTATGGCTACACCTTC. V usage is TRBV5-1 and J usage is TRBJ1-2, with TRBD1 matching over 7 bases. CDR3 size: 14 residues. Germline trimming cut 4 bases from V and 5 bases from J; bases unmatched to any gene: 8. Germline V lookup: CDR1 SGHRS, CDR2 YFSETQ.

This clone turned up a few times. This chain joins TRBV9 and TRBJ1-5; 8 bases align to TRBD1. This CDR3 region has 15 residues. V shed 0 bases and J 2 bases; nucleotides not matched to a gene: 1. CDR1 is SGDLS, CDR2 YYNGEE, per germline. CDR3 DNA sequence: TGTGCCAGCAGCGTAGGGGGACAGGGCAATCAGCCCCAGCATTTT. Protein product: CASSVGGQGNQPQHF. Based on the CDR3 plus reference TRBV9 and TRBJ1-5, the full variable domain is DSGVTQTPKHLITATGQRVTLRCSPRSGDLSVYWYQQSLDQGLQFLIQYYNGEERAKGNILERFSAQQFPDLHSELNLSSLELGDSALYFCASSVGGQGNQPQHFGDGTRLSIL.

The chain combines TRBV7-3 with TRBJ2-1; 10 nucleotides match TRBD2. This CDR3 is built from 15 residues. Per germline, CDR1 SGHTA and CDR2 FQGTGA. Unmatched junction bases numbered 6, after V lost 5 bases and J lost 5 bases. DNA for the CDR3: TGTGCCAGCAGCCCACTAGCGGGGTATGACAATGAGCAGTTCTTC. Protein product: CASSPLAGYDNEQFF.

A few counts support this clone. The rearrangement joins TRBV7-2 to TRBJ2-5; TRBD2 is a possible D gene (6 bases). This CDR3 is built from 14 residues. The germline V and J ends were trimmed by 5 bases and 2 bases, with 12 bases remaining between them. Germline-derived CDR1 and CDR2 are SGHTA and FQGNSA. This CDR3 is CASSTTSIQETQYF. CDR3 in DNA: TGTGCCAGCAGCACCACTAGCATACAAGAGACCCAGTACTTC.

V and J are TRBV19 and TRBJ2-1; D perhaps matches TRBD2 (6 bases). The CDR3 spans 18 residues. The V gene lost 4 bases and the J gene lost 3 bases, with 22 bases spanning the gap. Looked up from germline, CDR1 is LNHDA and CDR2 is SQIVND (reference sequence). The CDR3 loop is CASSKVLGSGGIYNEQFF. CDR3 DNA: TGTGCCAGTAGTAAGGTTCTGGGGAGTGGGGGGATCTACAATGAGCAGTTCTTC. Together with reference TRBV19 and TRBJ2-1, the CDR3 gives the full variable domain: DGGITQSPKYLFRKEGQNVTLSCEQNLNHDAMYWYRQDPGQGLRLIYYSQIVNDFQKGDIAEGYSVSREKKESFPLTVTSAQKNPTAFYLCASSKVLGSGGIYNEQFFGPGTRLTVL.

This sequence joins TRBV19 and TRBJ1-5, with 7 bases lining up with TRBD1. From germline, CDR1 is LNHDA and CDR2 SQIVND (reference sequence). This CDR3 region has 15 residues. With 1 base clipped from V and 3 bases from J, the junction kept 3 bases outside the gene matches. The DNA for the CDR3 is TGTGCCAGTAGTATAGGGCAGGGGGTCAATCAGCCCCAGCATTTT. It specifies CASSIGQGVNQPQHF.

The chain recombines TRBV27 with TRBJ2-1; 10 nucleotides agree with TRBD2. The CDR3 spans 15 residues. With 0 bases clipped from V and 12 bases from J, the junction kept 8 bases outside the gene matches. CDR1 is MNHEY, CDR2 SMNVEV, per germline (reference sequence). CDR3 amino acids: CASSLSGAGGPWQFF. Written as DNA, the CDR3 is TGTGCCAGCAGTTTATCAGGAGCGGGGGGGCCGTGGCAGTTCTTC.

The chain recombines TRBV2 with TRBJ1-5, with a weak D call TRBD1 (5 bases). This CDR3 contains 13 residues. V was cut by 4 bases and J by 6 bases, with 10 bases left in between. Germline V gives CDR1 SNHLY, CDR2 FYNNEI. CDR3 amino acids: CASSGQIAQPQHF. The CDR3 DNA follows: TGTGCCAGCAGTGGACAGATTGCTCAGCCCCAGCATTTT.

This rearrangement joins TRBV7-9 to TRBJ1-1; the D gene is possibly TRBD1 (5 bases). CDR1 and CDR2 from the germline V gene are SEHNR and FQNEAQ (reference sequence). Trimming removed 5 bases from V and 5 bases from J, with 9 bases in between. This CDR3 is 12 amino acids long. CDR3 sequence reads: CASSAPGTEAFF. CDR3 sequence (DNA): TGTGCCAGCAGCGCCCCAGGGACTGAAGCTTTCTTT.

CDR3 nucleotides: TGCAGCGTTGAAGAGAAGGGCAGGGGCAACTATGGCTACACCTTC. Translation: CSVEEKGRGNYGYTF. The gene calls are TRBV29-1 and TRBJ1-2, with a possible D match to TRBD1 (6 bases). Germline V lookup: CDR1 SQVTM, CDR2 ANQGSEA. V was cut by 0 bases and J by 2 bases, with 13 bases left in between. The CDR3 is made up of 15 amino acids.

This chain joins TRBV19 and TRBJ1-5, with a weak D call TRBD1 (6 bases). Between the trimmed V and J ends, which lost 1 base and 4 bases, there was a span of 14 bases. Per the germline V gene, CDR1 is LNHDA and CDR2 is SQIVND (reference sequence). The CDR3 has 16 residues. The CDR3, as DNA: TGTGCCAGTAGTATAGTATGGACAGCGGATAATCAGCCCCAGCATTTT. Translation gives CASSIVWTADNQPQHF.

CDR3 sequence: CASSQGEKNQPQHF. The CDR3 bases are TGCGCCAGCAGCCAAGGAGAGAAGAATCAGCCCCAGCATTTT. This chain joins TRBV4-1 and TRBJ1-5; no firm D call. This CDR3 spans 14 amino acids. From germline, CDR1 is MGHRA and CDR2 YSYEKL. Trimming removed 1 base from V and 4 bases from J, with 8 bases in between.

V and J are TRBV4-1 and TRBJ2-7, with 8 bases lining up with TRBD1. Trimming cost V 0 bases and J 2 bases; bases outside gene matches: 0. In germline, CDR1 is MGHRA, CDR2 YSYEKL. The CDR3 is 14 amino acids. The CDR3 nucleotides read TGCGCCAGCAGCCAAGACAGGGGGCCCTACGAGCAGTACTTC. The encoded protein is CASSQDRGPYEQYF.

J is TRBJ1-1 and V is TRBV6-6; D possibly corresponds to TRBD1 (5 bases). CDR3 size: 13 residues. V was clipped by 0 bases and J by 7 bases, with 9 bases between them. Germline loops: CDR1 MNHNY, CDR2 SVGAGI (reference sequence). CDR3 DNA: TGTGCCAGCAGTTACTCGTATGACAGTGAAGCTTTCTTT. The encoded protein is CASSYSYDSEAFF.

The chain uses TRBV7-8 and TRBJ2-1; 9 bases match TRBD2. V trimming: 5 bases; J trimming: 0 bases; junction bases outside the gene matches: 8. Germline V gene sequence: CDR1 SGHVS, CDR2 FQNEAQ. The CDR3 covers 17 residues. CDR3 DNA: TGTGCCAGCAGCCCAAGGCTAGCGGGAAGCTCCTACAATGAGCAGTTCTTC. Its protein is CASSPRLAGSSYNEQFF.

The genes are TRBV5-1 and TRBJ2-7, with a tentative D call TRBD1 (6 bases). Germline V gene data show CDR1 as SGHRS and CDR2 as YFSETQ. Trimming left V 0 bases short and J 2 bases short, with 24 bases between. This CDR3 spans 19 amino acids. CDR3 bases: TGCGCCAGCAGCTTGGGGCTACAGGGTACTAACACAAAAACCTACGAGCAGTACTTC. Translated, it gives CASSLGLQGTNTKTYEQYF.

The chain joins TRBV7-9 to TRBJ2-7; a weak D match, TRBD2 (6 bases). V lost 3 bases to trimming and J lost 6 bases, with 15 bases between them. The CDR3 is 14 amino acids. Germline CDR1 SEHNR, CDR2 FQNEAQ (reference sequence). CDR3 region: CASSFGREVGEQYF. The CDR3, as DNA: TGTGCCAGCAGCTTCGGCAGGGAGGTAGGCGAGCAGTACTTC.

To note about this clone: The germline gene is not matched at one end of the junction; a read error may be the cause. This chain links TRBV2 with TRBJ1-2; 7 positions match TRBD1. The V gene's germline CDR1 is SNHLY and CDR2 FYNNEI. The CDR3 runs 14 residues. The CDR3 reads CASSEGTAYYGYTF. CDR3 nucleotide sequence: TGTGCCAGCAGCGAAGGGACAGCGTACTATGGCTACACCTTC.

The count of this clone is one. The chain recombines TRBV5-5 with TRBJ1-5, with D tentatively TRBD1 (6 bases). The CDR3 is 14 residues long. Germline V gives CDR1 SGHKS, CDR2 YYEKEE (reference sequence). Trimming took 6 bases from V and 7 from J, leaving 17 bases between them. CDR3 protein: CASTERGAGQPQHF. The CDR3 coding sequence is TGTGCCAGCACCGAACGGGGGGCCGGACAGCCCCAGCATTTT.

This chain links TRBV7-9 with TRBJ2-5, with 11 positions matching TRBD2. The germline V gene encodes CDR1 SEHNR and CDR2 FQNEAQ (reference sequence). The J segment lost 4 bases and the V segment lost 5 bases, leaving 6 bases of the junction unmatched. There are 15 residues in the CDR3. The CDR3 region is CASSPPLAGAETQYF. The CDR3 DNA follows: TGTGCCAGCAGCCCCCCACTAGCGGGGGCAGAGACCCAGTACTTC.

The rearrangement uses TRBV11-2 and TRBJ2-7; 10 nucleotides align to TRBD1. The CDR3 loop spans 14 amino acids. The trim removed 4 bases at V and 5 bases at J, leaving 5 bases unmatched. Germline assignment: CDR1 SGHAT and CDR2 FQNNGV. The CDR3: CASSWRTGGNEQYF. The CDR3 coding sequence is TGTGCCAGCAGCTGGAGGACAGGGGGTAACGAGCAGTACTTC.

The gene calls are TRBV7-2 and TRBJ2-1, with TRBD2 matching 8 bases. The V gene's germline CDR1 is SGHTA and CDR2 FQGNSA. The CDR3 has 17 residues. The V gene end was trimmed by 5 bases and the J gene end by 1 base; junction bases not matched to a gene: 10. CDR3 protein: CASSKNPTSGSYNEQFF. The CDR3 DNA is TGTGCCAGCAGCAAGAACCCCACTAGCGGTTCCTACAATGAGCAGTTCTTC. Based on the CDR3 plus reference TRBV7-2 and TRBJ2-1, the full variable domain is GAGVSQSPSNKVTEKGKDVELRCDPISGHTALYWYRQSLGQGLEFLIYFQGNSAPDKSGLPSDRFSAERTGGSVSTLTIQRTQQEDSAVYLCASSKNPTSGSYNEQFFGPGTRLTVL.

This clone has a handful of counts. This sequence joins TRBV20-1 and TRBJ1-2; TRBD1 matches at 9 bases. Germline lookup yields CDR1 DFQATT and CDR2 SNEGSKA (reference sequence). The CDR3 runs 11 residues. The trim removed 8 bases at V and 11 bases at J, leaving 9 bases unmatched. In DNA form, the CDR3 reads TGCAGTTACCGGACAGGGGACCCTTACACCTTC. This sequence encodes CSYRTGDPYTF.

The rearrangement joins TRBV5-1 to TRBJ1-6, with 9 bases matching TRBD1. J lost 6 bases, V lost 0 bases, and 1 base had no gene match. The germline V gene has CDR1 SGHRS and CDR2 YFSETQ. The CDR3 contains 15 residues. The CDR3 protein is CASSLGGQGNSPLHF. The CDR3 nucleotides read TGCGCCAGCAGCTTGGGGGGACAGGGTAATTCACCCCTCCACTTT.

The chain joins TRBV3-1 (or the pseudogene TRBV3-2) to TRBJ2-7, with D maybe TRBD2 (6 bases). The germline V and J ends were trimmed by 2 bases and 3 bases, with 11 bases remaining between them. The length of the CDR3 is 14 residues. Germline V CDR1 and CDR2: LGHDT, YNNKEL (reference sequence). The CDR3 region has the DNA TGTGCCAGCAGCCAAAGCCCGACTAGCTACGAGCAGTACTTC. Amino acids: CASSQSPTSYEQYF.

The chain carries TRBV2 and TRBJ2-5, with 7 bases that match TRBD2. V lost 7 bases, J lost 5 bases, and 13 bases stayed unmatched. Germline values: CDR1 SNHLY, CDR2 FYNNEI. The CDR3 loop spans 15 amino acids. This CDR3 is CASTSSGSPRETQYF. The CDR3 nucleotides are TGTGCCAGCACCAGTAGCGGGTCCCCCCGGGAGACCCAGTACTTC.